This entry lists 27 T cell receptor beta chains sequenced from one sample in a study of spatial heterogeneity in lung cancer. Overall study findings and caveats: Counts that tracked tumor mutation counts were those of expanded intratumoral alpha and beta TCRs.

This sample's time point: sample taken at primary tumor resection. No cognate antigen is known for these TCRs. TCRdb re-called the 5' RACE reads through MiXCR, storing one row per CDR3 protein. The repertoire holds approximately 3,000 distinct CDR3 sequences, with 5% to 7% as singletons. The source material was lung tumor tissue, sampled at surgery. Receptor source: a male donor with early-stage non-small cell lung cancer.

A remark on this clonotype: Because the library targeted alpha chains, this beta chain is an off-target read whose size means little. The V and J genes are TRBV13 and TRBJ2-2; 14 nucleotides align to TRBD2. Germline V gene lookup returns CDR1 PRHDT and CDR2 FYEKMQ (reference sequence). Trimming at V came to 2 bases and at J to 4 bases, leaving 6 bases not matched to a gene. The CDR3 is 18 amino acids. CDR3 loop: CASSLTPGLAGATGELFF. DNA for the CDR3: TGTGCCAGCAGCTTAACACCGGGACTAGCGGGAGCCACCGGGGAGCTGTTTTTT.

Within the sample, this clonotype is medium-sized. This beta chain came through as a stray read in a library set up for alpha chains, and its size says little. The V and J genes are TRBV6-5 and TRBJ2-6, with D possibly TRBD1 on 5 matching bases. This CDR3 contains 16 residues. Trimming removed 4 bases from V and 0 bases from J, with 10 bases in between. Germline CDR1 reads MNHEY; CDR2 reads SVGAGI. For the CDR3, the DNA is TGTGCCAGCAGTTCCTTGCAGGGCTCTGGGGCCAACGTCCTGACTTTC. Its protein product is CASSSLQGSGANVLTF.

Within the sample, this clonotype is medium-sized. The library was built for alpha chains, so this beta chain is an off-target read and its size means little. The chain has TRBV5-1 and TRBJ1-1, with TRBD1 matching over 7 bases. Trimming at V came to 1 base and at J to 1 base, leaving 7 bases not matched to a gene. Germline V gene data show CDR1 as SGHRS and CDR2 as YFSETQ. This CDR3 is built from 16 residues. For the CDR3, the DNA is TGCGCCAGCAGCTTGACCGACAGGGCGGCGAACACTGAAGCTTTCTTT. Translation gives CASSLTDRAANTEAFF.

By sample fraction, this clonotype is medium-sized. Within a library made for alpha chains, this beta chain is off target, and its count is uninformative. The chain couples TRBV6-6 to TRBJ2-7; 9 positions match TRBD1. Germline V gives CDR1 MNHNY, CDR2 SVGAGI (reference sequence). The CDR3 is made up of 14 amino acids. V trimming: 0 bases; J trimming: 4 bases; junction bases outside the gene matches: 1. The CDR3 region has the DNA TGTGCCAGCAGTTACTCGACAGGGGGGTACGAGCAGTACTTC. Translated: CASSYSTGGYEQYF.

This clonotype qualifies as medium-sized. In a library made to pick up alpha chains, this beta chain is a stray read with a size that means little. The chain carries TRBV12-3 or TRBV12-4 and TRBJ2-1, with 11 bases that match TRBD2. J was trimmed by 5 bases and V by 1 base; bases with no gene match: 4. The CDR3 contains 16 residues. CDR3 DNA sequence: TGTGCCAGCAGTTTAGTTAGCGGGGGGGCCCACAATGAGCAGTTCTTC. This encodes CASSLVSGGAHNEQFF.

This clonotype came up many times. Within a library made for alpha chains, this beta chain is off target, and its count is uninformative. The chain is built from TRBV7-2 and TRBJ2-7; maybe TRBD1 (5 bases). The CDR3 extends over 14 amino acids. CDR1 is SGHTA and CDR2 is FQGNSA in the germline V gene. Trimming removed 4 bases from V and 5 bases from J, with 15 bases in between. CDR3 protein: CASSWPGQWNEQYF. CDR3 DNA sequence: TGTGCCAGCAGCTGGCCCGGACAATGGAACGAGCAGTACTTC. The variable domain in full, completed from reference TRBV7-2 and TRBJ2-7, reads GAGVSQSPSNKVTEKGKDVELRCDPISGHTALYWYRQSLGQGLEFLIYFQGNSAPDKSGLPSDRFSAERTGGSVSTLTIQRTQQEDSAVYLCASSWPGQWNEQYFGPGTRLTVT.

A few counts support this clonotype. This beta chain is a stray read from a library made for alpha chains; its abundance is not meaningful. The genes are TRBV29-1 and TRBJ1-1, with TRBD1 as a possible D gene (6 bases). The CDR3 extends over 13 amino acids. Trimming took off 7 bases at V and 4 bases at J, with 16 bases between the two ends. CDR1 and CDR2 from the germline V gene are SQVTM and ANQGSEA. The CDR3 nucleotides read TGCAGCGGAGGTCAGGGGCAGGGCACTGAAGCTTTCTTT. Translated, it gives CSGGQGQGTEAFF.

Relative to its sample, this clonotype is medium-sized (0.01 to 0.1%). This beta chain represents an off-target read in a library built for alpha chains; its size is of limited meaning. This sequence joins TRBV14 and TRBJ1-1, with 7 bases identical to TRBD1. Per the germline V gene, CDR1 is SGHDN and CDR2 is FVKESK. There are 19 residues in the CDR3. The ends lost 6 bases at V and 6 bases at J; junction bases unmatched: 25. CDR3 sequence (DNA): TGTGCCAGCAGTCGTCTCGCCCGGGACAGCCCCAATTTCAGGCCTGAAGCTTTCTTT. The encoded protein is CASSRLARDSPNFRPEAFF.

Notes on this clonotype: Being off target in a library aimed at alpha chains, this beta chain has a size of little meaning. CDR3: CASSYFRGAGNTEAFF. CDR3 DNA sequence: TGTGCCAGCAGTTATTTTCGGGGCGCGGGGAACACTGAAGCTTTCTTT. V is TRBV6-9 and J is TRBJ1-1; weak D call: TRBD1 (5 bases). The CDR3 spans 16 residues. Germline values: CDR1 MNHGY, CDR2 SVAAGI. Between the trimmed V and J ends, which lost 1 base and 1 base, there was a span of 13 bases.

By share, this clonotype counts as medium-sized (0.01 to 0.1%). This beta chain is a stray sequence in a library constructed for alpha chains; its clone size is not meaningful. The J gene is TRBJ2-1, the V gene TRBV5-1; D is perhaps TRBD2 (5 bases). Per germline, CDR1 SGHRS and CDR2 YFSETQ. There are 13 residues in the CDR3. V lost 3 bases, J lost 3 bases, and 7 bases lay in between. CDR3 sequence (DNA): TGCGCCAGCAGCTCGAGGGACTACAATGAGCAGTTCTTC. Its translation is CASSSRDYNEQFF.

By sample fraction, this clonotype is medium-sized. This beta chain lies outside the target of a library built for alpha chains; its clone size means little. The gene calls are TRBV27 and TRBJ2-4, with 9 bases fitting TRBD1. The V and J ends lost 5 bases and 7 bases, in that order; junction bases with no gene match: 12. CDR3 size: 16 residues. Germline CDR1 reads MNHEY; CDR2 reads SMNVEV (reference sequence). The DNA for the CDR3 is TGTGCCAGCAGTAGCTCCGGGACAGGGAGATGGAACATTCAGTACTTC. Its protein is CASSSSGTGRWNIQYF.

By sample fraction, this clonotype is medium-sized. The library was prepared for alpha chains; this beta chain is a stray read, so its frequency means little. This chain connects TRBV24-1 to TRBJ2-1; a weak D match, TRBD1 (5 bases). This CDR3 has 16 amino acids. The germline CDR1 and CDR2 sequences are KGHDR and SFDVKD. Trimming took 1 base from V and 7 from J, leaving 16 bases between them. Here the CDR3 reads CATSDFGQGKANEQFF. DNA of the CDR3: TGTGCCACCAGTGATTTCGGCCAGGGAAAGGCTAATGAGCAGTTCTTC.

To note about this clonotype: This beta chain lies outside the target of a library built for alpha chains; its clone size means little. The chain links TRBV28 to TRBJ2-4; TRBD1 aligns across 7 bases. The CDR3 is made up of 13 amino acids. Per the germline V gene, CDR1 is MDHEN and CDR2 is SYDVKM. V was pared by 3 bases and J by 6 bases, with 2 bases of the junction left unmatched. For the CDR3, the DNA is TGTGCCAGCAGTTTTGGGGACAGAAACATTCAGTACTTC. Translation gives CASSFGDRNIQYF.

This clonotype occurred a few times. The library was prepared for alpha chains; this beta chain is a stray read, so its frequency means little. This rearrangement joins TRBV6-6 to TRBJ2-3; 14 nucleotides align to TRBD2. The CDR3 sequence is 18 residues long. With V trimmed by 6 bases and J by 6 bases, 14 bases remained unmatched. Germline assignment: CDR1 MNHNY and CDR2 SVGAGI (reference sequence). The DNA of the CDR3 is TGTGCCAGCAGCCAATCCGGACTAGCGGGAGGCCGGGAGGATACGCAGTATTTT. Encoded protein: CASSQSGLAGGREDTQYF.

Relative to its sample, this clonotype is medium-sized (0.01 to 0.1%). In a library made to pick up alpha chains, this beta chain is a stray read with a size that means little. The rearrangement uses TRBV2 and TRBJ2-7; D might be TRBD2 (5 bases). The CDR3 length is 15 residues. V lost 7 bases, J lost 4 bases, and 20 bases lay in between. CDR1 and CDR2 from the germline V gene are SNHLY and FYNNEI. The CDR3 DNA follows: TGTGCCAGCATGGGCGGGTACTCGAAACATTACGAGCAGTACTTC. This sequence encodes CASMGGYSKHYEQYF.

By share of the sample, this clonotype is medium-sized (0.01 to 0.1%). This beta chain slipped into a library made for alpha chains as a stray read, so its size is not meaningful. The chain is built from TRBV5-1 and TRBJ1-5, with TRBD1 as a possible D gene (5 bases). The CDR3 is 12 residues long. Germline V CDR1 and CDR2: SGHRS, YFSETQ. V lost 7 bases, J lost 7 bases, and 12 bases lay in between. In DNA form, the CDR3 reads TGCGCCAGCGGAATAGGGGACCAGCCCCAGCATTTT. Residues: CASGIGDQPQHF.

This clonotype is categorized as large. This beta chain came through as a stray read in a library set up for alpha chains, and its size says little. CDR3 sequence (DNA): TGTGCCAGCAGGCACAGGGGGTACGGGGACATTCAGTACTTC. Its translation: CASRHRGYGDIQYF. The chain carries TRBV27 and TRBJ2-4, with 8 bases that match TRBD1. The CDR3 has 14 amino acids. V dropped 6 bases and J dropped 8; count of bases not matched to a gene: 9. From germline, CDR1 is MNHEY and CDR2 SMNVEV (reference sequence).

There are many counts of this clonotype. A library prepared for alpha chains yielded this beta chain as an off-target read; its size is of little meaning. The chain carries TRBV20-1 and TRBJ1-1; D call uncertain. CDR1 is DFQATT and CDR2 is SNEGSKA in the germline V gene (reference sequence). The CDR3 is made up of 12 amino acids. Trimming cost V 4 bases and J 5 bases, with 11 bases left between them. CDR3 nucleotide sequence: TGCAGTGCTATTCCCTTGGGGACTGAAGCTTTCTTT. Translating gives CSAIPLGTEAFF.

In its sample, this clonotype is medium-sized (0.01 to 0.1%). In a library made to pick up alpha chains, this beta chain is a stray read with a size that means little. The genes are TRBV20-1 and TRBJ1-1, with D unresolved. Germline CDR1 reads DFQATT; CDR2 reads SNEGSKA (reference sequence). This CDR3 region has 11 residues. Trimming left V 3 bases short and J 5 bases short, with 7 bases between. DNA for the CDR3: TGCAGTGCTAGGGGCCAGACTGAAGCTTTCTTT. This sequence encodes CSARGQTEAFF.

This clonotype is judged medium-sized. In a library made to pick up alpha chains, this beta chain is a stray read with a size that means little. CDR3 sequence reads: CASSQGLAGGQDTQYF. CDR3 coding DNA: TGTGCCAGCAGCCAAGGACTAGCGGGAGGTCAGGATACGCAGTATTTT. The chain has TRBV28 and TRBJ2-3; TRBD2 agrees at 14 bases. V was pared by 6 bases and J by 6 bases, with 8 bases of the junction left unmatched. Germline lookup yields CDR1 MDHEN and CDR2 SYDVKM. This CDR3 comprises 16 residues.

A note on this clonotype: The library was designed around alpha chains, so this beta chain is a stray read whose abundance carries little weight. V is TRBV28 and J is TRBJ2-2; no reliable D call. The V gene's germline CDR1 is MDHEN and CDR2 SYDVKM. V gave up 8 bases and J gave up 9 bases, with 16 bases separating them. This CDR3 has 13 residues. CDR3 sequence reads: CASLNSILRELFF. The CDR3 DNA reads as TGTGCCAGCCTCAACAGTATCCTCCGGGAGCTGTTTTTT.

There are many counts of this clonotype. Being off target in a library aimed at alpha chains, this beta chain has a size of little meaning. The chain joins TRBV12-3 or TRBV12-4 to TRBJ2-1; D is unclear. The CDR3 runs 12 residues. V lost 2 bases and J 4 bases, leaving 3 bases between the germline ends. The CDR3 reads CASSLSYNEQFF. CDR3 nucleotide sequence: TGTGCCAGCAGTTTATCGTACAATGAGCAGTTCTTC.

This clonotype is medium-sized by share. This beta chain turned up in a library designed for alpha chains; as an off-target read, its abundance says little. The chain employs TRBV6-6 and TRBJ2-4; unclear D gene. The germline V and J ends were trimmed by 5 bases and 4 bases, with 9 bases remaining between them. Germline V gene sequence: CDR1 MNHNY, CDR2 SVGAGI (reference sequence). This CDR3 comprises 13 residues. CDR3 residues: CASSGDIKNIQYF. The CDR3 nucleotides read TGTGCCAGCAGTGGTGACATAAAAAACATTCAGTACTTC.

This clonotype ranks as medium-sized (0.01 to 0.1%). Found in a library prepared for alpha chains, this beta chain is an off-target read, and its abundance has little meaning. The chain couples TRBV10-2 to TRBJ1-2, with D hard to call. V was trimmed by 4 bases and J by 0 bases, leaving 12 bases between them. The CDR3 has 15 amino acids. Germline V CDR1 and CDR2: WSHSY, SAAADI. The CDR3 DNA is TGCGCCAGCAGTGGAATACAGCCCCCTAACTATGGCTACACCTTC. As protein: CASSGIQPPNYGYTF.

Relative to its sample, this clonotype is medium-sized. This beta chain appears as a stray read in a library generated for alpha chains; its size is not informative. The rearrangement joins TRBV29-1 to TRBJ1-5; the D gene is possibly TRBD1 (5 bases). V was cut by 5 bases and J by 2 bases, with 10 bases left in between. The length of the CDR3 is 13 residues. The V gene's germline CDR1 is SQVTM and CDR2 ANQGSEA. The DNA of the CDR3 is TGCAGCGTTTCTAGGGGTGGCAATCAGCCCCAGCATTTT. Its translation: CSVSRGGNQPQHF. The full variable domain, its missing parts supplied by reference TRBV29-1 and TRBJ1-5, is SAVISQKPSRDICQRGTSLTIQCQVDSQVTMMFWYRQQPGQSLTLIATANQGSEATYESGFVIDKFPISRPNLTFSTLTVSNMSPEDSSIYLCSVSRGGNQPQHFGDGTRLSIL.

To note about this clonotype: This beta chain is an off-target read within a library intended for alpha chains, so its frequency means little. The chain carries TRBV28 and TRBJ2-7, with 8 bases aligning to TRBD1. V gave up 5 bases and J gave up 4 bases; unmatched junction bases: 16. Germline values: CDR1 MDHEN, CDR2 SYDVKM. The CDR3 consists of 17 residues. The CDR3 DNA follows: TGTGCCAGCAGTCCCGGGACAGGCCAACCCAGGGGATACGAGCAGTACTTC. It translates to CASSPGTGQPRGYEQYF.

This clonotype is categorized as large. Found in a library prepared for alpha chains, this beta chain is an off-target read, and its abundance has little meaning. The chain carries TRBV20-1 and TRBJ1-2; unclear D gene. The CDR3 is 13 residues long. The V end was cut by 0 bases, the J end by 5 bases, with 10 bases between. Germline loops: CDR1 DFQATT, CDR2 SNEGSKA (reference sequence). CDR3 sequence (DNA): TGCAGTGCTAGAGATGAGGCTTTTTATGGCTACACCTTC. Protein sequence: CSARDEAFYGYTF.